The 3 T cell receptor beta chains in this list originate from one sample, sequenced in a study of blood T cell repertoires in COVID-19. Generated by immunoSEQ multiplex PCR, the TCRdb table keeps only in-frame clones and is missing some. This table has about 480,000 clones, about 91% appearing once. The sample comprised peripheral blood. Receptors were obtained from a woman in her forties or fifties with COVID-19, enrolled during active disease.

The J gene is TRBJ1-4, the V gene TRBV18, with D possibly being TRBD1 (5 bases). The CDR3 covers 14 residues. Germline V lookup: CDR1 KGHSH, CDR2 LQKENI. The V end lost 6 bases, the J end lost 7 bases, and 15 bases lay between the germline ends. CDR3 DNA sequence: TGTGCCAGCTCGCCCAGGGCGGATAGTGAAAAACTGTTTTTT. Protein product: CASSPRADSEKLFF.

The chain is built from TRBV5-1 and TRBJ2-7, with TRBD2 matching 9 bases. The germline V gene encodes CDR1 SGHRS and CDR2 YFSETQ. V shed 7 bases, J shed 3 bases, and the junction held 8 bases outside the gene matches. The CDR3 is 14 amino acids. CDR3 bases: TGCGCCAGCGGATCCAGCGGGGGGATCTACGAGCAGTACTTC. Amino acid sequence: CASGSSGGIYEQYF.

V is TRBV18 and J is TRBJ1-1; D might be TRBD1 (6 bases). Looked up from germline, CDR1 is KGHSH and CDR2 is LQKENI. The germline V and J ends were trimmed by 6 bases and 1 base, with 6 bases remaining between them. The CDR3 runs 12 residues. CDR3 sequence reads: CASSGQNTEAFF. CDR3 nucleotide sequence: TGTGCCAGCTCGGGACAGAACACTGAAGCTTTCTTT. Using reference TRBV18 and TRBJ1-1 for the parts outside the CDR3, the full variable domain is NAGVMQNPRHLVRRRGQEARLRCSPMKGHSHVYWYRQLPEEGLKFMVYLQKENIIDESGMPKERFSAEFPKEGPSILRIQQVVRGDSAAYFCASSGQNTEAFFGQGTRLTVV.